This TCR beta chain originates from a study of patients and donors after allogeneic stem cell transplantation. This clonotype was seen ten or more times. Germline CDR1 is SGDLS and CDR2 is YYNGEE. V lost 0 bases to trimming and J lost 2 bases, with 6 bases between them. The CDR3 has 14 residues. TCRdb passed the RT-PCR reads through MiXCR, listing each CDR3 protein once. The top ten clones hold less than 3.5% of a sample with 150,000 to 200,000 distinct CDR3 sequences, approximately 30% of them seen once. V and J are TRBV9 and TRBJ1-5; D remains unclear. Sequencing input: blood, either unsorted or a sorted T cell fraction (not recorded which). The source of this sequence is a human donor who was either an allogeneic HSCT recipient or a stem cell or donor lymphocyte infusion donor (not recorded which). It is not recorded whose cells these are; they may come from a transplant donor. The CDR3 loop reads CASSVGGGNQPQHF. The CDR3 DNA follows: TGTGCCAGCAGCGTAGGCGGAGGCAATCAGCCCCAGCATTTT.